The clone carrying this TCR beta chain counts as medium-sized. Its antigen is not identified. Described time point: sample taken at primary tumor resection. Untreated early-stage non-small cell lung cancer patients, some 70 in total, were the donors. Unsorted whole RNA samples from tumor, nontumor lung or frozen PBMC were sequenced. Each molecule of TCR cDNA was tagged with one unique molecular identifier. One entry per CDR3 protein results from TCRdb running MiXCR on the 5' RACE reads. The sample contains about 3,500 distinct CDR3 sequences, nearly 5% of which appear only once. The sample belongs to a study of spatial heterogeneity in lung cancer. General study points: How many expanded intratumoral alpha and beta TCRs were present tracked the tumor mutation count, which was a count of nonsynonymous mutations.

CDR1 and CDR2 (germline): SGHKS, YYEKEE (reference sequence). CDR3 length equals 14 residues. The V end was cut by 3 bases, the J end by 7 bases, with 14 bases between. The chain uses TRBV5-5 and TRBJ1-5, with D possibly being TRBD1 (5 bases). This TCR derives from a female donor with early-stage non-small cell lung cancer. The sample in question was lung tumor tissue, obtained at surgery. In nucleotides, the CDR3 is TGTGCCAGCAGCTCGGGACCGGGTATACAGCCCCAGCATTTT. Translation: CASSSGPGIQPQHF.